This T cell receptor beta chain came from a study of blood T cell repertoires in COVID-19 (dated by TCRdb to 2018 to 2020). Turning to the overall study: Recovered participants in ImmuneRACE Cohort 3 were defined as having two consecutive negative NP/OP PCR tests, clearance from a healthcare professional, or resolution of symptoms. Samples covering the acute and convalescent phases of COVID-19 were provided by collaborators in the United States, Italy and Spain. The prospective study material was composed of cDNA or gDNA derived from T cells, B-cell-depleted T cells, or PBMCs. The dataset comprised deeply sampled blood TCRbeta repertoires from subjects exposed to, actively infected with, or recovered from COVID-19. The repertoires were made available in a free public database intended to serve as a resource for research on the immune response to SARS-CoV-2. Samples came from the ongoing ImmuneRACE study (first 160 participants) plus 1,254 subjects from 6 global collaborators. Nearly every sample came with metadata listing a de-identified subject ID, COVID-19 status, age in years and sex. Where available, HLA class I and class II types were taken from metadata supplied by the sample provider and were not determined by assay-based typing. Overall study outcomes, separate from this receptor: The amount of clinical and demographic metadata varied by source and participant and was provided uncurated.

TCRbeta CDR3 regions were amplified from genomic DNA by means of the immunoSEQ Assay, a bias-controlled multiplex PCR. The published analysis was carried out like this. The number of nucleated cells in each sample was estimated from the amplification of reference gene primers within the assay. Sequence reads were collapsed and filtered to measure the absolute abundance of every unique TCRbeta CDR3 rearrangement. Productive Simpson clonality was computed per sample as the square root of Simpson's diversity index over productive rearrangements. The clones in this table, taken by TCRdb from immuneACCESS, are in-frame only. Not every clone is retained; where verified, under half of the shortfall comes from an unresolved V gene, and the cause of the rest is unknown. D and trimming come from the DNA, and the V and J calls and clone size come from that table. Here the sample has about 140,000 clones; approximately 87% occur a single time. The ten largest clonotypes hold approximately 4% of the sample.

In the prospective study, participants were roughly 18 to 90 years old, resided in under 30 geographic areas of the United States, and were enrolled through a virtual design. Cohort assignment in the prospective study relied on participant-reported clinical history from a screening survey and a study questionnaire. In the prospective study, mobile phlebotomists collected whole blood, serum and a nasopharyngeal or oropharyngeal swab from each participant. Prospective study participants could optionally give additional blood draws and questionnaires over an approximately 2-month period. Prospective study blood samples were shipped either frozen or at room temperature before DNA extraction. Turning to this clone: The antigen this receptor binds is unknown. Per-base quality was not reported, and no clone a single base away is much larger than it.

Trimming removed 7 bases from V and 5 bases from J; the gene matches leave 13 bases unexplained. CDR1 and CDR2 were assigned from the germline V gene (reference sequence) as SEHNR and FQNEAQ. Taken from cysteine to phenylalanine, the CDR3 has 16 residues. The retained sequence is limited to the CDR3, 48 bases, with the frame set at the first base. The rearrangement combines TRBV7-9 with TRBJ2-5, and 10 junctional nucleotides match TRBD2. Sequenced sample: PBMCs or T cells enriched from blood (not recorded which). This TCR was sampled from a man aged 50-59 years in a cohort exposed to, infected with or recovered from COVID-19 (not recorded which). The CDR3 region reads CASKPASGRAWETQYF. The DNA sequence is TGTGCCAGCAAGCCGGCGAGCGGGAGGGCCTGGGAGACCCAGTACTTC.